The source of this TCR beta chain is a study of blood T cell repertoires in COVID-19. Background on the study: Collection of acute and convalescent COVID-19 samples took place in the United States, Italy and Spain.

Under the authors' procedure: Reference gene primer amplification in the assay estimated nucleated cell counts. This table comes from immunoSEQ multiplex PCR, and its TCRdb copy is limited to in-frame clones, with some not included. The DNA was the basis for D and trimming; V, J and clone size are from that table. The sample has under 300,000 clones; over 80% are singletons. The CDR3 totals 15 residues. In germline, CDR1 is SNHLY, CDR2 FYNNEI. V lost 4 bases and J 6 bases, leaving 18 bases between the germline ends. The sequence was obtained from a man in his 60s who had recovered from COVID-19. The chain couples TRBV2 to TRBJ2-5; maybe TRBD1 (6 bases). Sequencing input: peripheral blood. DNA for the CDR3: TGTGCCAGCAGTGCCCAGACAGGTACCGTTCAGACCCAGTACTTC. As protein: CASSAQTGTVQTQYF.